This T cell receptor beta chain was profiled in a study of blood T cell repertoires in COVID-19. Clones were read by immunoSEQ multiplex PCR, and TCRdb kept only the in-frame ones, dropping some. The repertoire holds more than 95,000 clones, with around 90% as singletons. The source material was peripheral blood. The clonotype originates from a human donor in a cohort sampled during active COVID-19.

The CDR3 reads CATSDFTSQETQYF. DNA of the CDR3: TGTGCCACCAGTGATTTTACTAGTCAAGAGACCCAGTACTTC. The V call is TRBV24-1, the J call TRBJ2-5; possibly TRBD2 for D (5 bases). CDR3 size: 14 residues. In germline, CDR1 is KGHDR, CDR2 SFDVKD. V lost 1 base and J 2 bases, leaving 7 bases between the germline ends.